A few counts support the clone carrying this TCR beta chain. No antigen is known for it. These data originate in a study of T cells in Graves' hyperthyroidism and ophthalmopathy. RNA transcripts were the template for amplifying TCR beta CDR3 regions. Carried out on the TCR CDR3, a first-round RT-PCR used the HTBI primer set. TCRdb re-called the multiplex PCR reads with MiXCR, one entry per CDR3 protein. The sample holds about 350,000 distinct CDR3 sequences, about a sixth seen once. Exclusions: uncontrolled infection, other autoimmune disease, pregnancy, lactation. Germline CDR1 and CDR2: SGHDN and FVKESK. The CDR3 runs to 15 residues. V was cut by 4 bases and J by 4 bases, with 16 bases left in between. General observations from the study: The majority of expanded thyroid clonotypes above 0.001 also appeared in blood.

J is TRBJ1-2 and V is TRBV14; no clear D. This receptor was identified in a woman in her 40s with Graves' ophthalmopathy. Sample: blood. The CDR3 loop is CASSPLRRPLYGYTF. For the CDR3, the DNA is TGTGCCAGCAGCCCGCTAAGGAGACCCCTCTATGGCTACACCTTC.